The present T cell receptor (beta chain) was sequenced within a study of beta chain features in type 1 diabetes. Trimming removed 8 bases from V and 0 bases from J, with 12 bases in between. Germline values: CDR1 SGHTA, CDR2 FQGNSA. The CDR3 is 14 amino acids. Study findings and constraints: There was a moderate but significant shortening of TCRB CDR3s in all four CD4+ subsets of Type 1 diabetes patients.

As regards this clone: Its antigen is unidentified.

Sequencing targeted expressed TCRB transcripts, as all isolated RNA had been reverse transcribed. Clones were sequenced by immunoSEQ multiplex PCR, and TCRdb holds only the in-frame ones, with some missing. Seen here are about 700,000 clones, roughly 13% observed once, and the top ten hold 0.02% to 0.025%. Sequences were obtained from naive CD4+ T cells from blood. The gene calls are TRBV7-2 and TRBJ2-3; D unresolved. This clonotype was sampled from a man between 18 and 35 years old with type 1 diabetes. The CDR3 coding sequence is TGTGCCAGCCGCGCAGCCGGTAGCACAGATACGCAGTATTTT. Protein: CASRAAGSTDTQYF.